A single sample gave rise to the 5 T cell receptor beta chains below, sequenced in a study of beta chain features in type 1 diabetes. The study reverse transcribed the entire isolated RNA, so it sequenced expressed TCRB transcripts. Assay used: immunoSEQ multiplex PCR; TCRdb lists only in-frame clones, some missing. The table has roughly 700,000 clones, about an eighth seen once. Which antigens these TCRs recognize remains unknown. Study observations and caveats: Among all four CD4+ subsets, Type 1 diabetes patients had TCRB CDR3s that were moderately but significantly shorter.

The specimen was naive CD4+ T cells from blood. These TCRs come from a man between 18 and 35 years old with type 1 diabetes.

The V gene is TRBV7-6, the J gene TRBJ1-3; 7 bases map to TRBD1. Trimming removed 6 bases from V and 2 bases from J; junction bases left unmatched: 7. The CDR3 has 15 amino acids. CDR1 is SGHVS, CDR2 FNYEAQ, per germline. The CDR3 DNA sequence: TGTGCCAGCAGTCTACAGGGGATGGCTGGAAACACCATATATTTT. Its protein product is CASSLQGMAGNTIYF.

In its sample, this clone was seen a few times. The chain joins TRBV30 to TRBJ2-2; 7 bases line up with TRBD2. The CDR3 runs 15 residues. Per the germline V gene, CDR1 is GTSNPN and CDR2 is SVGIG (reference sequence). V lost 5 bases, J lost 2 bases, and 8 bases stayed unmatched. This chain's CDR3 is CAWSNLADNTGELFF. The CDR3 DNA is TGTGCCTGGTCAAACCTAGCGGACAACACCGGGGAGCTGTTTTTT. Drawing the rest from reference TRBV30 and TRBJ2-2, the complete variable domain is SQTIHQWPATLVQPVGSPLSLECTVEGTSNPNLYWYRQAAGRGLQLLFYSVGIGQISSEVPQNLSASRPQDRQFILSSKKLLLSDSGFYLCAWSNLADNTGELFFGEGSRLTVL.

This clone was seen only a few times. This chain joins TRBV28 and TRBJ2-3, with 8 bases matching TRBD1. The CDR3 spans 14 residues. The trim removed 6 bases at V and 7 bases at J, leaving 9 bases unmatched. Germline loops: CDR1 MDHEN, CDR2 SYDVKM. CDR3 sequence: CASSSPGQGNTQYF. As DNA, the CDR3 is TGTGCCAGCAGCTCACCCGGACAGGGCAATACGCAGTATTTT.

The sample holds a few counts of this clone. The chain is built from TRBV29-1 and TRBJ2-5; D is perhaps TRBD1 or TRBD2 (6 bases each). Germline V gene lookup returns CDR1 SQVTM and CDR2 ANQGSEA. CDR3 length: 15 residues. V shed 1 base and J shed 2 bases, with 14 bases lying between them. CDR3 DNA: TGCAGCGTTGAAGTTCGGAGGGGACAACAAGAGACCCAGTACTTC. Protein product: CSVEVRRGQQETQYF.

This chain uses TRBV30 with TRBJ2-5, with TRBD2 as a possible D gene (6 bases). The J call may be in error: the DNA end matches TRBJ2-7 better. Per the germline V gene, CDR1 is GTSNPN and CDR2 is SVGIG (reference sequence). The CDR3 spans 14 residues. The CDR3 here is CAWSAGGKGYEQYF. As DNA, the CDR3 is TGTGCCTGGAGTGCGGGCGGGAAGGGCTACGAGCAGTACTTC.